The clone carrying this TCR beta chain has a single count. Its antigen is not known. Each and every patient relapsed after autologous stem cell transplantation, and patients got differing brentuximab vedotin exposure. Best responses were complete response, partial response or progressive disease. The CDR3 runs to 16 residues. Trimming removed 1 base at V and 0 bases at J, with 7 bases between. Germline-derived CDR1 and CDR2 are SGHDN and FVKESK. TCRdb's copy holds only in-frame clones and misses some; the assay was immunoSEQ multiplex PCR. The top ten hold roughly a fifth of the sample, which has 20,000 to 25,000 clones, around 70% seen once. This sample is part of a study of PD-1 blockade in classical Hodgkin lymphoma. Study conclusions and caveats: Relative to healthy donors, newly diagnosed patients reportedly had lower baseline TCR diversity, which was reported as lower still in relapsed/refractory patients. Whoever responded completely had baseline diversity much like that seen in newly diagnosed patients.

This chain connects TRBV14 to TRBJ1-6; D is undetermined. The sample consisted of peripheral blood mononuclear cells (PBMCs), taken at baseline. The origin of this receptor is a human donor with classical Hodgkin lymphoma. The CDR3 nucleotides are TGTGCCAGCAGCCAAGGACCGACCTCCTATAATTCACCCCTCCACTTT. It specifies CASSQGPTSYNSPLHF. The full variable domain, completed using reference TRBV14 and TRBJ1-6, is EAGVTQFPSHSVIEKGQTVTLRCDPISGHDNLYWYRRVMGKEIKFLLHFVKESKQDESGMPNNRFLAERTGGTYSTLKVQPAELEDSGVYFCASSQGPTSYNSPLHFGNGTRLTVT.